This entry lists 27 T cell receptor beta chains sequenced from one sample in a study of CD4 and CD8 cells across lung adenocarcinoma regions. From the PCR reads, TCRdb called clonotypes with MiXCR, one entry per CDR3 protein. This sample has 6,100 or so distinct CDR3 sequences; 51% occur once, and the top ten carry roughly 30%. The sequencing sample was made of CD4+ T cells from the center of a lung tumor. All receptors come from a female donor with lung adenocarcinoma. The CD4 and CD8 labels of this study may be unreliable.

The J gene is TRBJ1-1, the V gene TRBV6-5, with 9 nucleotides matching TRBD1. CDR3 length: 17 amino acids. Germline lookup yields CDR1 MNHEY and CDR2 SVGAGI. V shed 4 bases and J 0 bases; nucleotides not matched to a gene: 9. For the CDR3, the DNA is TGTGCCAGCAGTTTTCTGGACAGGGGATATGTGAACACTGAAGCTTTCTTT. As protein: CASSFLDRGYVNTEAFF.

The table lists this clonotype with a few counts. The gene calls are TRBV6-1 and TRBJ2-1, with 10 positions matching TRBD2. Trimming cost V 6 bases and J 4 bases; bases outside gene matches: 6. The germline V gene encodes CDR1 MNHNS and CDR2 SASEGT. The CDR3 consists of 15 residues. Here the CDR3 DNA reads TGTGCCAGCAGATCAGGGACTAGCGTATACAATGAGCAGTTCTTC. Amino acids: CASRSGTSVYNEQFF.

The chain combines TRBV11-2 with TRBJ2-3; 7 bases map to TRBD1. The CDR3 spans 15 residues. The germline CDR1 and CDR2 sequences are SGHAT and FQNNGV. V dropped 5 bases and J dropped 10; count of bases not matched to a gene: 15. This chain's CDR3 is CASSATMGSTGAQYF. The CDR3 DNA sequence: TGTGCCAGCAGCGCGACGATGGGGAGCACAGGGGCGCAGTATTTT. Using reference TRBV11-2 and TRBJ2-3 for the parts outside the CDR3, the full variable domain is EAGVAQSPRYKIIEKRQSVAFWCNPISGHATLYWYQQILGQGPKLLIQFQNNGVVDDSQLPKDRFSAERLKGVDSTLKIQPAKLEDSAVYLCASSATMGSTGAQYFGPGTRLTVL.

This clonotype was seen at least ten times. V and J are TRBV27 and TRBJ1-6; no firm D call. Germline loops: CDR1 MNHEY, CDR2 SMNVEV (reference sequence). The CDR3 spans 18 residues. Trimming took off 2 bases at V and 1 base at J, with 15 bases between the two ends. The CDR3 loop is CASSLGSPGLSYNSPLHF. The CDR3 DNA reads as TGTGCCAGCAGTTTAGGGTCGCCAGGCTTGTCCTATAATTCACCCCTCCACTTT.

The CDR3 is CASRSSYNEQFF. CDR3 sequence (DNA): TGTGCCTCTAGGAGCTCCTACAATGAGCAGTTCTTC. The V call is TRBV25-1, the J call TRBJ2-1, with D hard to call. V was cut by 11 bases and J by 0 bases, with 8 bases left in between. Germline assignment: CDR1 MGHDK and CDR2 SYGVNS. The CDR3 contains 12 residues.

The V and J genes are TRBV10-3 and TRBJ1-2; D might be TRBD1 (6 bases). From germline, CDR1 is ENHRY and CDR2 SYGVKD. Deletions cut 0 bases from V and 7 bases from J, with 15 bases between. The CDR3 is 15 amino acids. CDR3 sequence: CAISESPGATPGYTF. CDR3 coding DNA: TGTGCCATCAGTGAGTCTCCGGGGGCTACACCTGGCTACACCTTC.

As to this clonotype: Compared with germline, one end of the junction differs, possibly owing to a read error. V is TRBV6-1 and J is TRBJ2-1; TRBD2 is a possible D gene (5 bases). Matching the DNA end better, TRBJ2-7 makes the J call doubtful. The CDR3 runs to 15 residues. Germline V gives CDR1 MNHNS, CDR2 SASEGT. The CDR3 is CARSDPRAGTYEQYF. CDR3 nucleotide sequence: TGTGCCAGGAGTGACCCCCGGGCGGGTACCTACGAGCAGTACTTC.

The chain employs TRBV12-3 or TRBV12-4 and TRBJ2-3; unclear D gene. The ends were cut back, 7 bases at V and 6 bases at J, with 20 bases in the middle. This CDR3 has 15 amino acids. The chain's CDR3 is CASTPTQGPLDTQYF. In nucleotides, the CDR3 is TGTGCCAGCACCCCCACCCAAGGGCCTCTTGATACGCAGTATTTT.

This clonotype is classed as medium-sized. The chain couples TRBV27 to TRBJ2-2; TRBD2 matches at 13 bases. Germline V gene lookup returns CDR1 MNHEY and CDR2 SMNVEV (reference sequence). The J segment lost 3 bases and the V segment lost 2 bases, leaving 6 bases of the junction unmatched. This CDR3 comprises 18 residues. The CDR3 protein is CASSLRRLAGGYTGELFF. The CDR3 DNA reads TGTGCCAGCAGTTTAAGACGACTAGCGGGAGGCTACACCGGGGAGCTGTTTTTT.

The chain joins TRBV11-3 to TRBJ2-1, with 8 bases aligning to TRBD2. CDR1 SGHNT and CDR2 YENEEA come from the germline V gene. This CDR3 is 14 amino acids long. V was clipped by 3 bases and J by 5 bases; unmatched bases: 3. This chain's CDR3 is CASSFQLADNEQFF. CDR3 nucleotides: TGTGCCAGCAGCTTTCAACTAGCGGACAATGAGCAGTTCTTC.

As for this clonotype: One end of the junction fails to match germline, which may point to a read error. The chain combines TRBV27 with TRBJ2-3; the D is unclear. Per the germline V gene, CDR1 is MNHEY and CDR2 is SMNVEV (reference sequence). The CDR3 is 13 residues long. The DNA of the CDR3 is TGTGGCATTGGACCCAGTGGCCTAGATACGCAGTTTTTT. Translated, it gives CGIGPSGLDTQFF.

This rearrangement joins TRBV10-2 to TRBJ2-1; no reliable D call. CDR3 size: 14 residues. Germline loops: CDR1 WSHSY, CDR2 SAAADI. V lost 7 bases to trimming and J lost 7 bases, with 17 bases between them. The CDR3 DNA reads as TGCGCCAGCACGGCTGTTAGCTCCAAAAATGAGCAGTTCTTC. Translated: CASTAVSSKNEQFF.

This chain links TRBV7-2 with TRBJ2-1, with D tentatively TRBD2 (5 bases). There are 13 residues in the CDR3. Germline V lookup: CDR1 SGHTA, CDR2 FQGNSA. Trimming cost V 4 bases and J 6 bases, with 10 bases left between them. The DNA of the CDR3 is TGTGCCAGCAGCTCGTCCGGAGGCAATGAGCAGTTCTTC. Amino acids: CASSSSGGNEQFF.

There are a few counts of this clonotype. The chain couples TRBV6-1 to TRBJ2-1; 8 bases match TRBD2. Trimming took 7 bases from V and 10 from J; bases not matched to a gene: 15. The CDR3 has 15 residues. Germline assignment: CDR1 MNHNS and CDR2 SASEGT. Here the CDR3 reads CASKPVLAGFREQFF. The CDR3 bases are TGTGCCAGCAAGCCGGTCTTAGCGGGGTTCAGGGAGCAGTTCTTC.

This rearrangement joins TRBV10-2 to TRBJ2-2; TRBD2 aligns across 13 bases. Looked up from germline, CDR1 is WSHSY and CDR2 is SAAADI. This CDR3 contains 14 residues. The V gene end was trimmed by 7 bases and the J gene end by 5 bases; junction bases not matched to a gene: 1. CDR3 bases: TGCGCCAGCACACTAGCGGGAGGGACCGGGGAGCTGTTTTTT. This sequence encodes CASTLAGGTGELFF.

This clonotype ranks as hyperexpanded. This chain joins TRBV27 and TRBJ2-1; 13 bases line up with TRBD2. This CDR3 has 15 amino acids. Trimming cost V 6 bases and J 5 bases; bases outside gene matches: 4. Germline CDR1 reads MNHEY; CDR2 reads SMNVEV (reference sequence). The DNA for the CDR3 is TGTGCCAGCAGATCCGGGACTAGCGGGAACAATGAGCAGTTCTTC. This gives the protein CASRSGTSGNNEQFF.

The chain links TRBV12-5 to TRBJ1-2; 8 bases agree with TRBD1. The CDR3 loop spans 13 amino acids. Germline CDR1 and CDR2: LGHNT and FRNRAP. V gave up 5 bases and J gave up 4 bases; unmatched junction bases: 3. The CDR3 bases are TGTGCTAGTGGTCGGACAGGGTTCTATGGCTACACCTTC. As protein: CASGRTGFYGYTF.

The V gene is TRBV6-1, the J gene TRBJ2-3, with D tentatively TRBD2 (6 bases). Deletions cut 7 bases from V and 0 bases from J, with 11 bases between. Per the germline V gene, CDR1 is MNHNS and CDR2 is SASEGT. This CDR3 spans 14 amino acids. The CDR3 nucleotides are TGTGCCAGCAACGCGGGGTCTAGCACAGATACGCAGTATTTT. As protein: CASNAGSSTDTQYF.

The V and J genes are TRBV6-1 and TRBJ2-3, with no clear D. Germline V CDR1 and CDR2: MNHNS, SASEGT. The CDR3 loop spans 18 amino acids. Trimming took 6 bases from V and 2 from J, leaving 24 bases between them. CDR3 sequence (DNA): TGTGCCAGCAGCCACCTGCCCCCCCGGAGCACCCTCACAGATACGCAGTATTTT. This translates into CASSHLPPRSTLTDTQYF.

CDR3: CASKSTGVQETQYF. CDR3 coding DNA: TGCGCCAGCAAATCGACAGGGGTACAAGAGACCCAGTACTTC. The genes are TRBV10-2 and TRBJ2-1, with 8 bases identical to TRBD1. Near its end, the DNA agrees better with TRBJ2-5, so the J call may be wrong. The CDR3 contains 14 residues. CDR1 is WSHSY and CDR2 is SAAADI in the germline V gene.

By sample share, this clonotype is medium-sized. V is TRBV6-1 and J is TRBJ1-5, with D perhaps TRBD1 (6 bases). This CDR3 is 16 amino acids long. Per the germline V gene, CDR1 is MNHNS and CDR2 is SASEGT. Trimming left V 0 bases short and J 7 bases short, with 16 bases between. CDR3 DNA: TGTGCCAGCAGTGAAGCAGGCTCGAGGGGGAGGCAGCCCCAGCATTTT. Translation: CASSEAGSRGRQPQHF.

This clonotype was seen many times. This chain joins TRBV4-2 and TRBJ2-3; the D is unclear. Trimming shortened V by 1 base and J by 0 bases, and 8 bases separated the two germline ends. The CDR3 sequence is 15 residues long. Germline-derived CDR1 and CDR2 are LGHNA and YNFKEQ. This chain's CDR3 is CASSQALGSTDTQYF. CDR3 DNA: TGTGCCAGCAGCCAAGCGTTGGGTAGCACAGATACGCAGTATTTT.

The chain uses TRBV24-1 and TRBJ1-1; 9 positions match TRBD1. CDR3 size: 14 residues. V trimming: 4 bases; J trimming: 4 bases; junction bases outside the gene matches: 3. Germline assignment: CDR1 KGHDR and CDR2 SFDVKD. The CDR3 DNA follows: TGTGCCACCAGTGACGACAGGGGGACCACTGAAGCTTTCTTT. This codes for CATSDDRGTTEAFF.

This clonotype was seen a few times. The chain uses TRBV27 and TRBJ2-1; possibly TRBD2 for D (6 bases). The J call may be mistaken, given a closer DNA end match to TRBJ2-5. This CDR3 has 13 amino acids. The germline gives CDR1 MNHEY, CDR2 SMNVEV (reference sequence). The CDR3 protein is CASSVLGTPDQYF. The DNA of the CDR3 is TGTGCCAGCAGCGTCCTCGGGACTCCCGACCAGTACTTC.

This sequence joins TRBV3-1 and TRBJ2-6; D is possibly TRBD2 (5 bases). The length of the CDR3 is 15 residues. V was pared by 5 bases and J by 1 base, with 9 bases between. Per germline, CDR1 LGHDT and CDR2 YNNKEL (reference sequence). CDR3 sequence reads: CASSGRGSGANVLTF. CDR3 sequence (DNA): TGTGCCAGCAGCGGTCGAGGGTCTGGGGCCAACGTCCTGACTTTC.

This clonotype was detected ten times or more. This CDR3 reads CASSDSMSTDTQYF. As DNA, the CDR3 is TGTGCCAGCAGTGACTCCATGAGCACAGATACGCAGTATTTT. The J gene is TRBJ2-3, the V gene TRBV6-4; the D is unclear. V was clipped by 0 bases and J by 0 bases, with 4 bases between them. This CDR3 is built from 14 residues. Per the germline V gene, CDR1 is MRHNA and CDR2 is SNTAGT.

V gene TRBV28 combines with J gene TRBJ1-2; no clear D gene. The ends were cut back, 7 bases at V and 4 bases at J, with 13 bases in the middle. Per germline, CDR1 MDHEN and CDR2 SYDVKM. The CDR3 has 13 residues. Here the CDR3 reads CASIDQGFYGYTF. For the CDR3, the DNA is TGTGCCAGCATCGACCAAGGGTTCTATGGCTACACCTTC.